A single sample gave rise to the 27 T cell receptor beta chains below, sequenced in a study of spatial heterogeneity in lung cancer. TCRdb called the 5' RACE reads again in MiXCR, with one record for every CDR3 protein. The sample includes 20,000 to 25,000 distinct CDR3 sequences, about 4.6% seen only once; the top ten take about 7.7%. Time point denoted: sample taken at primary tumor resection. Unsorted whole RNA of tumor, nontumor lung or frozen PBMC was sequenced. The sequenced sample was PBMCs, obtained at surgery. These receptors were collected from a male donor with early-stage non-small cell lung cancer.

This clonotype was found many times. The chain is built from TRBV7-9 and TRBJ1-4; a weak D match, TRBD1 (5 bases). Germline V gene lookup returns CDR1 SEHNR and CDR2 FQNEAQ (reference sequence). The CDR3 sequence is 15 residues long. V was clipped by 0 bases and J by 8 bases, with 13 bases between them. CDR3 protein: CASSLAAGVVEKLFF. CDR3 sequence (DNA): TGTGCCAGCAGCTTAGCGGCGGGGGTAGTCGAAAAACTGTTTTTT.

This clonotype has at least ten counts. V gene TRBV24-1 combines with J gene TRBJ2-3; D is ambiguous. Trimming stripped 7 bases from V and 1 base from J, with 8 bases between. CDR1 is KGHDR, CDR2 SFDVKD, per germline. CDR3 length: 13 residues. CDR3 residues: CATSADGTDTQYF. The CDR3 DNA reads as TGTGCCACCAGCGCCGATGGCACAGATACGCAGTATTTT.

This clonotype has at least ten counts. The CDR3 coding sequence is TGCGCCAGCAGCCAAGAGGTGCCTCATGATCGGCTATACAATGAGCAGTTCTTC. Residues: CASSQEVPHDRLYNEQFF. The chain uses TRBV4-3 and TRBJ2-1; no reliable D call. The germline V and J ends were trimmed by 0 bases and 4 bases, with 19 bases remaining between them. Germline V gives CDR1 LGHNA, CDR2 YSLEER. The CDR3 has 18 amino acids.

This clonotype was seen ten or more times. This CDR3 is CASSRGVPTDTQYF. The CDR3 DNA reads as TGTGCCAGCAGCCGGGGAGTACCCACAGATACGCAGTATTTT. The J gene is TRBJ2-3, the V gene TRBV4-2, with D possibly being TRBD2 (5 bases). Germline-derived CDR1 and CDR2 are LGHNA and YNFKEQ. The length of the CDR3 is 14 residues. V was cut by 4 bases and J by 2 bases, with 10 bases left in between.

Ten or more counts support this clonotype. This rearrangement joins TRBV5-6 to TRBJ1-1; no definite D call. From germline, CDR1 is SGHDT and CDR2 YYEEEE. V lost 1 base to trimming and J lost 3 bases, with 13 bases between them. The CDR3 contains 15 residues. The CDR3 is CASSLMGSRDTEAFF. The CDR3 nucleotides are TGTGCCAGCAGCTTGATGGGGTCTCGAGACACTGAAGCTTTCTTT.

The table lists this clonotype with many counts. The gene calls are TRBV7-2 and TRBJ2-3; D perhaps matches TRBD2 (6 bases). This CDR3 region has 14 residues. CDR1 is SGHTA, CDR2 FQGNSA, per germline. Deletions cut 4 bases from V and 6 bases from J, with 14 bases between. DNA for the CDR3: TGTGCCAGCAGCTGGGACTCTGCAGGGGATACGCAGTATTTT. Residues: CASSWDSAGDTQYF.

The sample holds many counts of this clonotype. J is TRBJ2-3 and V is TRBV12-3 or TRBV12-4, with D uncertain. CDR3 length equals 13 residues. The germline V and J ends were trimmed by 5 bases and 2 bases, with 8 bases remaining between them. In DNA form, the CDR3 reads TGTGCCAGCAGTGAGATATTCACAGATACGCAGTATTTT. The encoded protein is CASSEIFTDTQYF.

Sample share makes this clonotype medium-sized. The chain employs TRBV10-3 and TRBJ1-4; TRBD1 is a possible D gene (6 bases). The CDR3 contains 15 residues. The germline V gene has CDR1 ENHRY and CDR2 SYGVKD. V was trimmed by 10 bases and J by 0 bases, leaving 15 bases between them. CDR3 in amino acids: CATGGQTTTNEKLFF. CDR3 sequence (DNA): TGTGCCACGGGAGGACAGACCACAACTAATGAAAAACTGTTTTTT.

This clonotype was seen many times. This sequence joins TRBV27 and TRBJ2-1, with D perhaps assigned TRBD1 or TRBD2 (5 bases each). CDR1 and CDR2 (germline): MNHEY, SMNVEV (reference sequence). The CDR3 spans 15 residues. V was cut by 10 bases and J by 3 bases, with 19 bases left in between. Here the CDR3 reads CATESGAGRYNEQFF. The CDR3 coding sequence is TGTGCCACCGAGTCCGGGGCTGGCCGCTACAATGAGCAGTTCTTC.

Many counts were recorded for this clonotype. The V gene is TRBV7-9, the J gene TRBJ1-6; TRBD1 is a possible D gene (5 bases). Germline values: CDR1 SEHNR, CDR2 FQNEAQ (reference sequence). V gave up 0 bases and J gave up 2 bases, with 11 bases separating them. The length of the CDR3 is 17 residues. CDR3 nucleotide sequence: TGTGCCAGCAGCTTAGCGAGGGGCCTAACCTATAATTCACCCCTCCACTTT. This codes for CASSLARGLTYNSPLHF. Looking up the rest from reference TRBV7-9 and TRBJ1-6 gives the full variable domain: DTGVSQNPRHKITKRGQNVTFRCDPISEHNRLYWYRQTLGQGPEFLTYFQNEAQLEKSRLLSDRFSAERPKGSFSTLEIQRTEQGDSAMYLCASSLARGLTYNSPLHFGNGTRLTVT.

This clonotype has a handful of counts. CDR3 DNA: TGTGCCAGCAGACTTCCAAACAGGGGTCTCACCGGGGAGCTGTTTTTT. The encoded protein is CASRLPNRGLTGELFF. The V and J genes are TRBV7-8 and TRBJ2-2; 7 nucleotides match TRBD1. The CDR3 has 16 residues. Unmatched junction bases numbered 11, after V lost 6 bases and J lost 4 bases. Germline V CDR1 and CDR2: SGHVS, FQNEAQ.

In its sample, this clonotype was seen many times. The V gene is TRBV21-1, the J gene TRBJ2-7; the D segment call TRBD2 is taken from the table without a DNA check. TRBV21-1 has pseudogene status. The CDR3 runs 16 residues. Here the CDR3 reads CASSNLTSGAPYEQYF. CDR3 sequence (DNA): TGTGCCAGCAGCAACTTGACTAGCGGAGCGCCTTACGAGCAGTACTTC.

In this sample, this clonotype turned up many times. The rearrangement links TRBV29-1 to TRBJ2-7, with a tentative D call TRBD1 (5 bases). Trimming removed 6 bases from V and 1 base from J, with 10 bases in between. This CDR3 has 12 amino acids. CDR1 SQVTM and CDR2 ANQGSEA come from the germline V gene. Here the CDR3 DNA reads TGCAGCGTCAAGGGGTTTTCCTACGAGCAGTACTTC. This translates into CSVKGFSYEQYF.

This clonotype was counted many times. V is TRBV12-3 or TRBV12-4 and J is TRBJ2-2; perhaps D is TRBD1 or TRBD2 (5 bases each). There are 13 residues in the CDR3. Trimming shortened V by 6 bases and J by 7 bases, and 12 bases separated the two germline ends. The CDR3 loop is CASRGTDGGELFF. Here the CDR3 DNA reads TGTGCCAGCAGGGGGACCGACGGCGGGGAGCTGTTTTTT.

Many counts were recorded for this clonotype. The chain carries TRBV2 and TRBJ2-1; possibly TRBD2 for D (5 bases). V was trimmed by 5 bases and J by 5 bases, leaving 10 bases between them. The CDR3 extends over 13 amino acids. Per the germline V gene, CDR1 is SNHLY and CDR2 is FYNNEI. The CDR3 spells CASSSGKHNEQFF. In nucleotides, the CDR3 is TGTGCCAGCAGTTCGGGGAAGCACAATGAGCAGTTCTTC.

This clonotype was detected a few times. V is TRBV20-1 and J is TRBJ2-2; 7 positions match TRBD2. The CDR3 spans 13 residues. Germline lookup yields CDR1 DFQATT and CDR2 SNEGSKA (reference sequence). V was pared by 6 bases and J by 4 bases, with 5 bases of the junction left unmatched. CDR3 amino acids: CSAKGRGTGELFF. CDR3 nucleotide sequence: TGCAGTGCCAAGGGGAGGGGCACCGGGGAGCTGTTTTTT.

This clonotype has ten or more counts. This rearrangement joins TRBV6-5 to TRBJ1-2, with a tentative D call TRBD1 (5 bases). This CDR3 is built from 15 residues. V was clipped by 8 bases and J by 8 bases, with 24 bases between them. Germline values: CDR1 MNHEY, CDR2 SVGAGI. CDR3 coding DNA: TGTGCCAGCTCCGAACCCGGGACGGTCATAAGCGGCTACACCTTC. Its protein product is CASSEPGTVISGYTF.

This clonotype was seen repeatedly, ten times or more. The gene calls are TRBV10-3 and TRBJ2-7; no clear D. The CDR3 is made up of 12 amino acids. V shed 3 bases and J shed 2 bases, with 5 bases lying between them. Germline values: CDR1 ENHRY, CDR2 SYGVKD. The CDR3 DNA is TGTGCCATCAGTGAATTTGCCTACGAGCAGTACTTC. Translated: CAISEFAYEQYF.

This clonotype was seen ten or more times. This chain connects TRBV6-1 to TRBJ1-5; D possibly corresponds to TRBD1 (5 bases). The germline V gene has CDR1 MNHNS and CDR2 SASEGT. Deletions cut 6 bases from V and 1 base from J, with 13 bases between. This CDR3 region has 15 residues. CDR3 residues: CASSRREGSNQPQHF. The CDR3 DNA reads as TGTGCCAGCAGCCGCAGGGAAGGAAGCAATCAGCCCCAGCATTTT.

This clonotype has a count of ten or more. Here the CDR3 reads CASSFGKTDTQYF. The CDR3 nucleotides are TGTGCCAGCAGCTTTGGGAAGACAGATACGCAGTATTTT. This chain uses TRBV7-2 with TRBJ2-3; the D is unclear. Germline lookup yields CDR1 SGHTA and CDR2 FQGNSA. Trimming took 3 bases from V and 3 from J, leaving 7 bases between them. The CDR3 extends over 13 amino acids.

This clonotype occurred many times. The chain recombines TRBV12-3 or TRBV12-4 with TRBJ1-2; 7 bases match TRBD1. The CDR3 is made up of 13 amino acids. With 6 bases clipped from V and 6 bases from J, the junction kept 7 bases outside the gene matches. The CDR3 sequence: CASRRQGLNGYTF. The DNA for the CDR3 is TGTGCCAGCAGGCGACAGGGTCTTAATGGCTACACCTTC.

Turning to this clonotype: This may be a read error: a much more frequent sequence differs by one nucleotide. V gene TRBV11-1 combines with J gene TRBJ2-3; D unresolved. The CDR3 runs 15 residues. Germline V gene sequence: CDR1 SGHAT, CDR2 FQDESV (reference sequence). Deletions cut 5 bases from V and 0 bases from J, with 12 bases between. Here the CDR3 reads CASSIRVRSTDTQYF. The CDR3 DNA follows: TGTGCCAGCAGCATTAGGGTCAGGAGCACAGATACGCAGTATTTT. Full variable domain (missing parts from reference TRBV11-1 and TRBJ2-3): EAEVAQSPRYKITEKSQAVAFWCDPISGHATLYWYRQILGQGPELLVQFQDESVVDDSQLPKDRFSAERLKGVDSTLKIQPAELGDSAMYLCASSIRVRSTDTQYFGPGTRLTVL.

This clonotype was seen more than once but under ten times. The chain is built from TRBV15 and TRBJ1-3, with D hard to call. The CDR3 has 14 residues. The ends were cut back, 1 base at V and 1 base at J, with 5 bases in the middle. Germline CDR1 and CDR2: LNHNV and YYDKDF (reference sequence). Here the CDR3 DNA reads TGTGCCACCAGCAGAGGTCCTTCTGGAAACACCATATATTTT. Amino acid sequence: CATSRGPSGNTIYF.

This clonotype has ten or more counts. CDR3: CASSLTAGFNEQFF. In nucleotides, the CDR3 is TGTGCCAGCAGCTTAACGGCGGGATTCAATGAGCAGTTCTTC. The chain has TRBV7-9 and TRBJ2-1; TRBD2 might be the D (6 bases). The CDR3 loop spans 14 amino acids. Germline V gene lookup returns CDR1 SEHNR and CDR2 FQNEAQ (reference sequence). Deletions cut 2 bases from V and 6 bases from J, with 11 bases between.

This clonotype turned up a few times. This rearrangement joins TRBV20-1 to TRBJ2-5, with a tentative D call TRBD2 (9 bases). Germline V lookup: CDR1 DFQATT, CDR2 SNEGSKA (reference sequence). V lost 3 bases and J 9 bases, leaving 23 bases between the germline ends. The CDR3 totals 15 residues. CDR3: CSARRASGNRGAQYF. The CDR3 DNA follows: TGCAGTGCTAGGAGGGCTAGCGGGAACAGGGGGGCCCAGTACTTC.

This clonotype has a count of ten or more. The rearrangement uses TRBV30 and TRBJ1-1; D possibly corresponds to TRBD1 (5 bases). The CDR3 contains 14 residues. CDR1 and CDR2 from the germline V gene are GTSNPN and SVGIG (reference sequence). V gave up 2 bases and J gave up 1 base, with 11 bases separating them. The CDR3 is CAWSFWTPNTEAFF. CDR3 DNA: TGTGCCTGGAGTTTTTGGACACCGAACACTGAAGCTTTCTTT.

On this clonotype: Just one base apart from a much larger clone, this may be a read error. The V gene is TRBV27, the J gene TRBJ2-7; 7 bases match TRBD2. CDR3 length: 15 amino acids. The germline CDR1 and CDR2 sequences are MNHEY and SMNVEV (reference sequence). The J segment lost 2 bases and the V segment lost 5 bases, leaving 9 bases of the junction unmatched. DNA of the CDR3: TGTGCCAGCAGTAGCGGGGACCGTAAAGCCTACGAGCAGTACTTC. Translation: CASSSGDRKAYEQYF.